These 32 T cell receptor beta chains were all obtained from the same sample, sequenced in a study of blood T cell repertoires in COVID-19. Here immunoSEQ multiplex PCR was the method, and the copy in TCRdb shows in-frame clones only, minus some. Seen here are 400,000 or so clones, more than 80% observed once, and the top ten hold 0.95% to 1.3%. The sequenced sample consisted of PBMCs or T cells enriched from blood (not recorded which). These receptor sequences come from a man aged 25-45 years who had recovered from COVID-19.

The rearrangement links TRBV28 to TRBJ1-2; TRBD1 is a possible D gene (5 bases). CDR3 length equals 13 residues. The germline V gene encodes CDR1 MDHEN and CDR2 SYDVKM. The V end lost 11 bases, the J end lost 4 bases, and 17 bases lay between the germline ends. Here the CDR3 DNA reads TGTGCCGCGGCCGGCGGGGGACCCTATGGCTACACCTTC. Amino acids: CAAAGGGPYGYTF.

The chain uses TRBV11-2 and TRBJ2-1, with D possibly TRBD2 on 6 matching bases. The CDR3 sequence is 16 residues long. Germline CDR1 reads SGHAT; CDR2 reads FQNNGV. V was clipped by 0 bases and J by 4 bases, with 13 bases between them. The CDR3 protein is CASSLDGRAIYNEQFF. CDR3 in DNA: TGTGCCAGCAGCTTAGACGGGAGAGCTATATACAATGAGCAGTTCTTC.

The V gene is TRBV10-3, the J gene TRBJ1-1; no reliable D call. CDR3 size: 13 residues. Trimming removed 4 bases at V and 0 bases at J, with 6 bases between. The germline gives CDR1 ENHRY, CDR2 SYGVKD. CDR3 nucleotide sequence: TGTGCCATCAGTGTGAACATGAACACTGAAGCTTTCTTT. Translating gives CAISVNMNTEAFF.

CDR3 protein: CASSRRLAGEGEQYF. CDR3 DNA: TGTGCCAGCAGCCGACGACTAGCGGGAGAGGGGGAGCAGTACTTC. V gene TRBV11-2 combines with J gene TRBJ2-7, with 12 bases lining up with TRBD2. V lost 5 bases and J lost 7; bases outside the gene matches: 9. The CDR3 runs to 15 residues. Germline V CDR1 and CDR2: SGHAT, FQNNGV.

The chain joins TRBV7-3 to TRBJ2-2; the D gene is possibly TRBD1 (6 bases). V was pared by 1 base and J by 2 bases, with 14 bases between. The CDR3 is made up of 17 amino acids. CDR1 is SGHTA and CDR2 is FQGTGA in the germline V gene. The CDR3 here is CASSLKKDSANTGELFF. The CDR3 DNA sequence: TGTGCCAGCAGCTTAAAAAAGGACAGCGCAAACACCGGGGAGCTGTTTTTT.

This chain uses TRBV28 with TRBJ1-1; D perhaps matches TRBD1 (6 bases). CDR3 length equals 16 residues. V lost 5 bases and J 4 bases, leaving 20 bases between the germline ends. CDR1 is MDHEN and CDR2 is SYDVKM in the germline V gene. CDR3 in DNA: TGTGCCAGCAGTCTTGGACAGTCCAGCGAGGGCACTGAAGCTTTCTTT. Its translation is CASSLGQSSEGTEAFF.

The CDR3 nucleotides read TGTGCCAGCAGGCGACAGGACGGCTACGAGCAGTACTTC. It encodes CASRRQDGYEQYF. The chain carries TRBV28 and TRBJ2-7; D is possibly TRBD1 (6 bases). Trimming pared 6 bases from V and 3 bases from J, leaving 12 bases between. The CDR3 sequence is 13 residues long. Germline loops: CDR1 MDHEN, CDR2 SYDVKM.

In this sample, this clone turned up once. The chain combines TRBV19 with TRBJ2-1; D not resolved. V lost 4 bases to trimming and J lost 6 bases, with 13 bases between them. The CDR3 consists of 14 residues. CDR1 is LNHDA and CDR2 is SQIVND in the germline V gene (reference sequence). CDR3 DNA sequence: TGTGCCAGTAGTACAACTACGAACTCCAATGAGCAGTTCTTC. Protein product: CASSTTTNSNEQFF.

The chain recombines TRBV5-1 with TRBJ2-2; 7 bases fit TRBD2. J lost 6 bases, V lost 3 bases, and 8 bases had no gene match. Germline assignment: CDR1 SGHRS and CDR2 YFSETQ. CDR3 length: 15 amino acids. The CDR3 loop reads CASSYGGRSSGELFF. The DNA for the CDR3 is TGCGCCAGCAGCTACGGGGGGAGATCTTCCGGGGAGCTGTTTTTT.

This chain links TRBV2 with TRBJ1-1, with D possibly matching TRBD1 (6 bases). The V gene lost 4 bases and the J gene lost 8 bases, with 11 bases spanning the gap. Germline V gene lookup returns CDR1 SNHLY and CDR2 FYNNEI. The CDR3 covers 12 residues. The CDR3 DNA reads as TGTGCCAGCAGTGCGGACAGTAAGGAAGCTTTCTTT. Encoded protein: CASSADSKEAFF.

CDR3 amino acids: CASSLSGTGGAGPEAFF. The CDR3 bases are TGTGCCAGCAGCCTTTCTGGTACTGGGGGCGCAGGGCCTGAAGCTTTCTTT. The chain is built from TRBV7-6 and TRBJ1-1, with D maybe TRBD1 (6 bases). The CDR3 contains 17 residues. V lost 5 bases and J lost 6, with 25 bases in between. Germline CDR1 is SGHVS and CDR2 is FNYEAQ.

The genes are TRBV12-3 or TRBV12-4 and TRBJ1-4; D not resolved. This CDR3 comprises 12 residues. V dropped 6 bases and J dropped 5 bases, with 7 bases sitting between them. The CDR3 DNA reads TGTGCCAGCAGCAACATAAATGAAAAACTGTTTTTT. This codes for CASSNINEKLFF.

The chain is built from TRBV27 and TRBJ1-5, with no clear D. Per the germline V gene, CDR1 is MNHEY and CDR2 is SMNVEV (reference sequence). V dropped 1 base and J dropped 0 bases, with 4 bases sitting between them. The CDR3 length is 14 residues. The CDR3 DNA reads TGTGCCAGCAGTTTATTTTATAGCAATCAGCCCCAGCATTTT. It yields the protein CASSLFYSNQPQHF.

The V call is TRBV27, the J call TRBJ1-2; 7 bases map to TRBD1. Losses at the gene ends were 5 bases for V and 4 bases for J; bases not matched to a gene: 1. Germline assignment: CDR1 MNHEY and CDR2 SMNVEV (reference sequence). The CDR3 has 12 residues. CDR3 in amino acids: CASSPGGYGYTF. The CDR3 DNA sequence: TGTGCCAGCAGTCCAGGGGGCTATGGCTACACCTTC.

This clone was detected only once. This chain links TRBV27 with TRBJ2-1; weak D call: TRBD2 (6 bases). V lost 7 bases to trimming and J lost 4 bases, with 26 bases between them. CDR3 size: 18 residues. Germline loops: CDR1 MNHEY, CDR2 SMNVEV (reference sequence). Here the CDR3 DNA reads TGTGCCAGCACCAAATACCTTCTTGGGGTAGCGGCATACAATGAGCAGTTCTTC. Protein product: CASTKYLLGVAAYNEQFF.

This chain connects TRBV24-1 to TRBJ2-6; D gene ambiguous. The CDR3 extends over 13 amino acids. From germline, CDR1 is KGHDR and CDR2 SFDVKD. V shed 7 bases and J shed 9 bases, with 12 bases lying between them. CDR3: CATSGSKRNVLTF. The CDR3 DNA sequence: TGTGCCACCAGCGGGTCCAAGCGCAACGTCCTGACTTTC.

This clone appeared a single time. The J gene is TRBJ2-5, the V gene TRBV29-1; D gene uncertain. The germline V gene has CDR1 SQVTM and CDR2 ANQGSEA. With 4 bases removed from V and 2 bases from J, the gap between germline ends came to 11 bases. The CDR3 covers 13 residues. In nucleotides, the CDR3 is TGCAGCGTTGGATATACACTACAAGAGACCCAGTACTTC. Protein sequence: CSVGYTLQETQYF.

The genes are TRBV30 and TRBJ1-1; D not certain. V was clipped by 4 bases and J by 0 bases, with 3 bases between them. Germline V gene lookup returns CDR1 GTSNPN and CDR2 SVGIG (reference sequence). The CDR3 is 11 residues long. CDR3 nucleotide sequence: TGTGCCTGGACGGTGAACACTGAAGCTTTCTTT. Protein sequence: CAWTVNTEAFF.

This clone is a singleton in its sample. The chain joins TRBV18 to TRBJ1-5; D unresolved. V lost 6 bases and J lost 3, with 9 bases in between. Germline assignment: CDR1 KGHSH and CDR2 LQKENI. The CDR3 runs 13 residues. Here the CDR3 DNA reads TGTGCCAGCTCCCTGAGTCTCAATCAGCCCCAGCATTTT. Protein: CASSLSLNQPQHF. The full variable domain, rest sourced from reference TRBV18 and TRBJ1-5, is NAGVMQNPRHLVRRRGQEARLRCSPMKGHSHVYWYRQLPEEGLKFMVYLQKENIIDESGMPKERFSAEFPKEGPSILRIQQVVRGDSAAYFCASSLSLNQPQHFGDGTRLSIL.

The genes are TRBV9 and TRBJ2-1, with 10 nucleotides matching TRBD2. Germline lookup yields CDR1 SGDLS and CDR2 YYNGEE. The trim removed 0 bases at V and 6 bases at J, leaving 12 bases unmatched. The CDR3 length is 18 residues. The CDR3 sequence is CASSVDGRTSGRANEQFF. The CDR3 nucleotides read TGTGCCAGCAGCGTAGATGGTAGGACTAGCGGTCGCGCCAATGAGCAGTTCTTC.

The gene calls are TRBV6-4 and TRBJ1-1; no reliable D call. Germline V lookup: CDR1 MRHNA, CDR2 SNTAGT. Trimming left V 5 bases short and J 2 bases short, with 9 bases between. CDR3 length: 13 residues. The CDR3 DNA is TGTGCCAGCAGTCAAGCTCTAAACACTGAAGCTTTCTTT. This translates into CASSQALNTEAFF.

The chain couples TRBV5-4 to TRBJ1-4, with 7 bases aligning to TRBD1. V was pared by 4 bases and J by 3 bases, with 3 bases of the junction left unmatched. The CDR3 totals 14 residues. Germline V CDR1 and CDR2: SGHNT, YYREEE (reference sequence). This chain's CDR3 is CASSPGQSNEKLFF. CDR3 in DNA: TGTGCCAGCAGCCCGGGACAGTCTAATGAAAAACTGTTTTTT.

CDR3 sequence reads: CASSERHPGLRETQYF. The DNA for the CDR3 is TGTGCCAGCAGTGAACGGCACCCAGGGCTTAGGGAGACCCAGTACTTC. This sequence joins TRBV6-1 and TRBJ2-5; D is possibly TRBD1 (5 bases). Trimming took 2 bases from V and 5 from J, leaving 18 bases between them. Germline values: CDR1 MNHNS, CDR2 SASEGT. CDR3 length equals 16 residues.

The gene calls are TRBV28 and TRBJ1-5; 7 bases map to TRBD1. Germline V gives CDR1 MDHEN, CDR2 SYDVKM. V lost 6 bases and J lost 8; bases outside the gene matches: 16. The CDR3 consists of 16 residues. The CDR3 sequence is CASSYPTQGVLEPQHF. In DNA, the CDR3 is TGTGCCAGCAGCTACCCTACTCAGGGGGTTTTAGAGCCCCAGCATTTT.

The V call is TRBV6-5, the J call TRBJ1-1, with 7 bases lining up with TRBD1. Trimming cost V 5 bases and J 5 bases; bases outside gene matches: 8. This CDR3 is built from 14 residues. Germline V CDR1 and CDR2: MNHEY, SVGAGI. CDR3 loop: CASSTQTGRTEAFF. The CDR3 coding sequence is TGTGCCAGCAGTACCCAGACAGGGAGAACTGAAGCTTTCTTT.

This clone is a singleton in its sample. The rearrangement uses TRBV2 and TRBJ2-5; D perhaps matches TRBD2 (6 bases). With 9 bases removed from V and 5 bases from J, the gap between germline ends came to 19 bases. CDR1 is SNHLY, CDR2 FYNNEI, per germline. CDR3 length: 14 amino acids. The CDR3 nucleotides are TGTGCCAGTCAGCCGGGACTCCTGTTGGAGACCCAGTACTTC. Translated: CASQPGLLLETQYF.

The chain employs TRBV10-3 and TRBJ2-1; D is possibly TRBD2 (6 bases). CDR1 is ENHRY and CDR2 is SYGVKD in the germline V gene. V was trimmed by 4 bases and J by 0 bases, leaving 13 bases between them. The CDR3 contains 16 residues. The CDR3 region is CAISVGSGSSYNEQFF. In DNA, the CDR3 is TGTGCCATCAGTGTTGGTAGCGGTTCCTCCTACAATGAGCAGTTCTTC.

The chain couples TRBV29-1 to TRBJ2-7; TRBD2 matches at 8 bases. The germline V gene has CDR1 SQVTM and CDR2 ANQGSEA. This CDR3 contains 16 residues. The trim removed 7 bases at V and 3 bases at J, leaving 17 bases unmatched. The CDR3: CSGRKAGTRGYYEQYF. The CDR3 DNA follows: TGCAGCGGACGAAAAGCCGGGACTAGGGGGTACTACGAGCAGTACTTC.

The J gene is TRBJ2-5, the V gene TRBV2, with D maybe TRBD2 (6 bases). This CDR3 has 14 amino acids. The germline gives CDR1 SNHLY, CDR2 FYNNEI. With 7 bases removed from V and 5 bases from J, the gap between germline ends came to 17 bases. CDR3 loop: CASTPGPAGETQYF. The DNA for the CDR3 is TGTGCCAGCACTCCGGGCCCGGCGGGGGAGACCCAGTACTTC.

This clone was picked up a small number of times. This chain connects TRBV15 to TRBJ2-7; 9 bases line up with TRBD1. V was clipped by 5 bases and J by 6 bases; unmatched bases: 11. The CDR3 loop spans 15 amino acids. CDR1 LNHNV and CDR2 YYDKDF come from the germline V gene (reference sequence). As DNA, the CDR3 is TGTGCCACCAGCCGGGGTCGGGACAGGGAAGCCGAGCAGTACTTC. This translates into CATSRGRDREAEQYF.

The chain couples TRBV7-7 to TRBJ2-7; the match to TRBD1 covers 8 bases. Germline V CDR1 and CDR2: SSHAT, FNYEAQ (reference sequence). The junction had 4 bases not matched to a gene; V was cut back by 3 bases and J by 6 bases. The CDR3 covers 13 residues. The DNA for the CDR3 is TGTGCCAGCAGCTTGGACAGGGACTCCGAGCAGTACTTC. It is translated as CASSLDRDSEQYF.

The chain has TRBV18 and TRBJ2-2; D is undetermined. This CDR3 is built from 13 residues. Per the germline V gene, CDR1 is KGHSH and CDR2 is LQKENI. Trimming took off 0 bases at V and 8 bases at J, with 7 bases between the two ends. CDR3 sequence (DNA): TGTGCCAGCTCACCACCGTATATGGGGGAGCTGTTTTTT. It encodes CASSPPYMGELFF.